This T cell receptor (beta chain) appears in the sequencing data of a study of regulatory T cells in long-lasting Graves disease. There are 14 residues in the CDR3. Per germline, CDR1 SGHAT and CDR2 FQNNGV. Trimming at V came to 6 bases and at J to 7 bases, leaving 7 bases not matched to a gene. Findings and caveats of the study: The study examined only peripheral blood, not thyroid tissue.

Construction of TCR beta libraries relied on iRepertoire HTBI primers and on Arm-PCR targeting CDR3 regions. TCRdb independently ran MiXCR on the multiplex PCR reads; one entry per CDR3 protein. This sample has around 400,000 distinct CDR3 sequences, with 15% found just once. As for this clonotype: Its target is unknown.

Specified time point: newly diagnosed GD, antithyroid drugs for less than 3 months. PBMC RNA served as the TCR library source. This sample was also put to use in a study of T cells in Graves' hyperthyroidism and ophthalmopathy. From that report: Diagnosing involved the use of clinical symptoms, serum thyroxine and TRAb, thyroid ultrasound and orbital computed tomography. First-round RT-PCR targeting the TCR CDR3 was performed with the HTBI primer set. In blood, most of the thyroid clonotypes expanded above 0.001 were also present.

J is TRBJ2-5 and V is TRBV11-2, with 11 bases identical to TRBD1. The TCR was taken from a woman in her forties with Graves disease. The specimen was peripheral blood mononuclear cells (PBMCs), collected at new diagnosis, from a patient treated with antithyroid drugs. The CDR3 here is CASRPGQGAWTQYF. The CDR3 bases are TGTGCCAGCAGACCCGGACAGGGGGCTTGGACCCAGTACTTC.